This T cell receptor beta chain was profiled in a study of beta chain features in type 1 diabetes. Germline CDR1 and CDR2: GTSNPN and SVGIG (reference sequence). Between the trimmed V and J ends, which lost 4 bases and 8 bases, there was a span of 12 bases. The CDR3 runs 12 residues. As concerns this clone: Its cognate antigen is unknown.

Study-level results: Short templates might get an advantage during PCR, and this would be equal in patients and controls.

The collection from each donor was one heparinised blood draw averaging about 110 mL. Reverse transcribing all isolated RNA meant expressed TCRB transcripts were sequenced. TCRdb keeps only in-frame clones here, not all; method: immunoSEQ multiplex PCR. The sample yields 200,000 to 300,000 clones, roughly two thirds seen once. Sequencing was performed on naive CD4+ T cells from blood. The TCR sequence derives from a man aged 25-45 years in good health. The V and J genes are TRBV30 and TRBJ2-1, with D maybe TRBD2 (6 bases). The CDR3 protein is CAWTPERDEQFF. The CDR3 region has the DNA TGTGCCTGGACCCCGGAGCGGGATGAGCAGTTCTTC.